This is a list of T cell receptor beta chains from one sample in a study of OX40 agonist ivuxolimab in advanced cancers. Only in-frame clones appear in the TCRdb table, and some are missing; sequencing was by immunoSEQ multiplex PCR. The sample has approximately 61,000 clones; about 90% are singletons. The source material was CD4+ or CD8+ T cells sorted from blood, sampled in a trial of the OX40 agonist ivuxolimab. These receptors were collected from an adult with an advanced solid tumor such as melanoma, head and neck, liver or kidney cancer. Each CDR3 is given with its conserved first and last residue. A D gene is named only where the DNA matches it firmly. The listing skips clone size in some rows; elsewhere it reads once, few, many or a size class.

CDR3aa: CASSQDQGGKAFF
CDR3nt: TGTGCCAGCAGCCAAGATCAGGGGGGCAAAGCTTTCTTT
abundance: -
v_gene: TRBV14
j_gene: TRBJ1-1
d_gene: TRBD1

CDR3aa: CASSQGASVAHTGELFF
CDR3nt: TGTGCCAGCAGCCAAGGAGCAAGCGTAGCCCACACCGGGGAGCTGTTTTTT
abundance: -
v_gene: TRBV14
j_gene: TRBJ2-2
d_gene: -

CDR3aa: CASSLGGYEQYF
CDR3nt: TGCGCCAGCAGCCTGGGGGGCTACGAGCAGTACTTC
abundance: -
v_gene: TRBV5-1
j_gene: TRBJ2-7
d_gene: -

CDR3aa: CASSLEGGRNTEAFF
CDR3nt: TGCGCCAGCAGCTTGGAGGGTGGGAGGAACACTGAAGCTTTCTTT
abundance: -
v_gene: TRBV5-1
j_gene: TRBJ1-1
d_gene: -

CDR3aa: CASIRTDGTRQPQHF
CDR3nt: TGTGCCAGCATAAGAACCGACGGAACGCGTCAGCCCCAGCATTTT
abundance: -
v_gene: TRBV28
j_gene: TRBJ1-5
d_gene: -

CDR3aa: CASRRSGLSYEQYF
CDR3nt: TGTGCCAGCAGGCGGAGCGGGCTTTCCTACGAGCAGTACTTC
abundance: -
v_gene: TRBV2
j_gene: TRBJ2-7
d_gene: -

CDR3aa: CASSLPGTGLDTGELFF
CDR3nt: TGCGCCAGCAGCTTGCCCGGGACAGGGCTCGACACCGGGGAGCTGTTTTTT
abundance: -
v_gene: TRBV5-1
j_gene: TRBJ2-2
d_gene: TRBD1

CDR3aa: CASSEQGADTQYF
CDR3nt: TGTGCCAGTAGTGAACAGGGGGCAGATACGCAGTATTTT
abundance: -
v_gene: TRBV19
j_gene: TRBJ2-3
d_gene: TRBD1

CDR3aa: CASSFSSFGEQFF
CDR3nt: TGTGCCAGCAGCTTCTCCAGCTTCGGTGAGCAGTTCTTC
abundance: -
v_gene: TRBV7-3
j_gene: TRBJ2-1
d_gene: -

CDR3aa: CASSYQGFDEQYF
CDR3nt: TGCGCCAGCAGTTACCAGGGGTTCGACGAGCAGTACTTC
abundance: -
v_gene: TRBV10-2
j_gene: TRBJ2-7
d_gene: -

CDR3aa: CASRYETGGSREQFF
CDR3nt: TGTGCCAGCAGATATGAAACGGGAGGGTCCAGGGAGCAGTTCTTC
abundance: -
v_gene: TRBV27
j_gene: TRBJ2-1
d_gene: TRBD2

CDR3aa: CASSPVSGVRAETQYF
CDR3nt: TGTGCCAGCAGCCCCGTTAGCGGGGTGCGTGCGGAGACCCAGTACTTC
abundance: -
v_gene: TRBV7-2
j_gene: TRBJ2-5
d_gene: TRBD2

CDR3aa: CASSYSGSSYEQYF
CDR3nt: TGTGCCAGCAGTTACTCGGGGTCCTCCTACGAGCAGTACTTC
abundance: -
v_gene: TRBV6-6
j_gene: TRBJ2-7
d_gene: -

CDR3aa: CASSPAASSSYEQYF
CDR3nt: TGTGCCAGTAGTCCCGCCGCGTCGAGCTCCTACGAGCAGTACTTC
abundance: -
v_gene: TRBV19
j_gene: TRBJ2-7
d_gene: -

CDR3aa: CASTGGRVNTEAFF
CDR3nt: TGTGCCAGCACGGGAGGGCGTGTGAACACTGAAGCTTTCTTT
abundance: -
v_gene: TRBV6-5
j_gene: TRBJ1-1
d_gene: -

CDR3aa: CASSEVTGDEKLFF
CDR3nt: TGTGCCAGCAGTGAGGTGACAGGGGATGAAAAACTGTTTTTT
abundance: -
v_gene: TRBV2
j_gene: TRBJ1-4
d_gene: TRBD1

CDR3aa: CASSVRDGTGTEQYF
CDR3nt: TGTGCCAGCAGCGTTCGGGACGGGACAGGGACGGAGCAGTACTTC
abundance: -
v_gene: TRBV9
j_gene: TRBJ2-7
d_gene: TRBD1

CDR3aa: CASSPRDLRARNSPLHF
CDR3nt: TGTGCCAGCAGTCCCCGGGACCTACGGGCTCGTAATTCACCCCTCCACTTT
abundance: -
v_gene: TRBV28
j_gene: TRBJ1-6
d_gene: -

CDR3aa: CASRRETSHEQYF
CDR3nt: TGTGCCAGCAGGAGGGAGACTAGCCACGAGCAGTACTTC
abundance: -
v_gene: TRBV5-4
j_gene: TRBJ2-7
d_gene: TRBD2

CDR3aa: CASSQGWPYEQYF
CDR3nt: TGTGCCAGCTCCCAAGGGTGGCCCTACGAGCAGTACTTC
abundance: -
v_gene: TRBV2
j_gene: TRBJ2-7
d_gene: -

CDR3aa: CASSRTLAKNIQYF
CDR3nt: TGTGCCAGCAGCCGGACTCTAGCCAAAAACATTCAGTACTTC
abundance: once
v_gene: TRBV7-9
j_gene: TRBJ2-4
d_gene: -

CDR3aa: CASRGDSYEQYF
CDR3nt: TGTGCCAGTCGTGGGGACTCCTACGAGCAGTACTTC
abundance: -
v_gene: TRBV19
j_gene: TRBJ2-7
d_gene: -

CDR3aa: CASSTSGSPYNEQFF
CDR3nt: TGTGCCAGTTCTACTAGCGGGAGCCCCTACAATGAGCAGTTCTTC
abundance: -
v_gene: TRBV6-4
j_gene: TRBJ2-1
d_gene: TRBD2

CDR3aa: CASSKPGTTGELFF
CDR3nt: TGTGCCAGTTCCAAACCAGGGACCACCGGGGAGCTGTTTTTT
abundance: once
v_gene: TRBV19
j_gene: TRBJ2-2
d_gene: -

CDR3aa: CASSESTYSNQPQHF
CDR3nt: TGTGCCAGCAGTGAATCCACGTATAGCAATCAGCCCCAGCATTTT
abundance: once
v_gene: TRBV6-1
j_gene: TRBJ1-5
d_gene: -

CDR3aa: CASSEAPGSLNTEAFF
CDR3nt: TGTGCCAGCAGTGAAGCGCCGGGATCTTTGAACACTGAAGCTTTCTTT
abundance: -
v_gene: TRBV6-1
j_gene: TRBJ1-1
d_gene: -

CDR3aa: CASSLEASGGGYNEQFF
CDR3nt: TGTGCCAGCAGCTTAGAGGCCAGCGGGGGTGGTTACAATGAGCAGTTCTTC
abundance: -
v_gene: TRBV7-9
j_gene: TRBJ2-1
d_gene: TRBD2

CDR3aa: CASSFTGGDQYEQYF
CDR3nt: TGCGCCAGCAGCTTTACAGGGGGCGATCAATACGAGCAGTACTTC
abundance: -
v_gene: TRBV5-1
j_gene: TRBJ2-7
d_gene: TRBD1

CDR3aa: CASSLDGNGNQPQHF
CDR3nt: TGTGCCAGCAGCTTAGATGGGAACGGGAATCAGCCCCAGCATTTT
abundance: -
v_gene: TRBV11-2
j_gene: TRBJ1-5
d_gene: -

CDR3aa: CASSPRQGARIYNEQFF
CDR3nt: TGTGCCAGCAGCCCCAGACAGGGGGCCAGGATATACAATGAGCAGTTCTTC
abundance: -
v_gene: TRBV5-4
j_gene: TRBJ2-1
d_gene: TRBD1

CDR3aa: CASSIDPIAGELFF
CDR3nt: TGTGCCAGTAGTATAGATCCCATTGCCGGGGAGCTGTTTTTT
abundance: -
v_gene: TRBV19
j_gene: TRBJ2-2
d_gene: -

CDR3aa: CASSLPPWTATGTEAFF
CDR3nt: TGTGCCAGCAGCCTACCCCCTTGGACGGCGACGGGCACTGAAGCTTTCTTT
abundance: -
v_gene: TRBV5-6
j_gene: TRBJ1-1
d_gene: -

CDR3aa: CASSMEGRGQFF
CDR3nt: TGTGCCAGTAGTATGGAGGGACGTGGGCAGTTCTTC
abundance: -
v_gene: TRBV19
j_gene: TRBJ2-1
d_gene: -

CDR3aa: CASSVLSQNTEAFF
CDR3nt: TGCGCCAGCAGCGTGTTGTCACAGAACACTGAAGCTTTCTTT
abundance: -
v_gene: TRBV5-1
j_gene: TRBJ1-1
d_gene: -

CDR3aa: CASSRNYGYTF
CDR3nt: TGTGCCAGCAGTCGGAACTATGGCTACACCTTC
abundance: once
v_gene: TRBV6-1
j_gene: TRBJ1-2
d_gene: -

CDR3aa: CAWSHSNNQPQHF
CDR3nt: TGTGCCTGGAGCCACAGTAACAATCAGCCCCAGCATTTT
abundance: -
v_gene: TRBV30
j_gene: TRBJ1-5
d_gene: -

CDR3aa: CASSRPGATNEKLFF
CDR3nt: TGCGCCAGCAGCCGGCCAGGGGCAACTAATGAAAAACTGTTTTTT
abundance: -
v_gene: TRBV5-1
j_gene: TRBJ1-4
d_gene: -

CDR3aa: CASSLAEGRVNEQFF
CDR3nt: TGCGCCAGCAGCTTGGCCGAGGGCAGGGTGAATGAGCAGTTCTTC
abundance: -
v_gene: TRBV5-1
j_gene: TRBJ2-1
d_gene: -

CDR3aa: CASSYRPQGRYGYTF
CDR3nt: TGTGCCAGCAGTTACCGGCCGCAGGGTCGCTATGGCTACACCTTC
abundance: -
v_gene: TRBV28
j_gene: TRBJ1-2
d_gene: -

CDR3aa: CASSSRRNTGELFF
CDR3nt: TGTGCCAGCAGCTCAAGAAGGAACACCGGGGAGCTGTTTTTT
abundance: -
v_gene: TRBV7-2
j_gene: TRBJ2-2
d_gene: -

CDR3aa: CAIRDRDRGFYEQYF
CDR3nt: TGTGCCATCAGGGACCGGGACAGGGGATTCTACGAGCAGTACTTC
abundance: -
v_gene: TRBV10-3
j_gene: TRBJ2-7
d_gene: TRBD1

CDR3aa: CASSPAASTDTQYF
CDR3nt: TGTGCCAGCTCACCGGCAGCTAGCACAGATACGCAGTATTTT
abundance: -
v_gene: TRBV18
j_gene: TRBJ2-3
d_gene: -

CDR3aa: CASSPGLVAHNEQFF
CDR3nt: TGTGCCAGCAGTCCTGGACTAGTTGCCCACAATGAGCAGTTCTTC
abundance: -
v_gene: TRBV6-5
j_gene: TRBJ2-1
d_gene: TRBD2

CDR3aa: CSVRGTTLDTQYF
CDR3nt: TGCAGCGTCCGAGGGACTACATTAGATACGCAGTATTTT
abundance: once
v_gene: TRBV29-1
j_gene: TRBJ2-3
d_gene: TRBD2

CDR3aa: CASSFSSYNSPLHF
CDR3nt: TGTGCCAGCAGTTTTAGCTCCTATAATTCACCCCTCCACTTT
abundance: -
v_gene: TRBV27
j_gene: TRBJ1-6
d_gene: -

CDR3aa: CASSPSEVGNTGELFF
CDR3nt: TGTGCCAGCTCACCATCGGAGGTCGGGAACACCGGGGAGCTGTTTTTT
abundance: -
v_gene: TRBV18
j_gene: TRBJ2-2
d_gene: -

CDR3aa: CASSTQTGISTEAFF
CDR3nt: TGTGCCAGTAGTACCCAGACAGGGATCAGCACTGAAGCTTTCTTT
abundance: -
v_gene: TRBV19
j_gene: TRBJ1-1
d_gene: TRBD1

CDR3aa: CASSADTRGASYLHNEQFF
CDR3nt: TGTGCCAGCAGTGCCGATACTAGGGGGGCGAGCTACCTTCACAATGAGCAGTTCTTC
abundance: -
v_gene: TRBV6-1
j_gene: TRBJ2-1
d_gene: -

CDR3aa: CASSVGTGDPDTQYF
CDR3nt: TGTGCCAGCAGCGTGGGGACAGGGGACCCAGATACGCAGTATTTT
abundance: -
v_gene: TRBV9
j_gene: TRBJ2-3
d_gene: TRBD1

CDR3aa: CAISGYANYGYTF
CDR3nt: TGTGCCATCAGTGGGTACGCTAACTATGGCTACACCTTC
abundance: -
v_gene: TRBV10-3
j_gene: TRBJ1-2
d_gene: -

CDR3aa: CAISERGYGYTF
CDR3nt: TGTGCCATCAGTGAGAGGGGGTATGGCTACACCTTC
abundance: -
v_gene: TRBV10-3
j_gene: TRBJ1-2
d_gene: -

CDR3aa: CASSESGAGELFF
CDR3nt: TGCGCCAGCAGTGAGTCGGGGGCCGGGGAGCTGTTTTTT
abundance: -
v_gene: TRBV10-1
j_gene: TRBJ2-2
d_gene: -

CDR3aa: CASSELDRREFF
CDR3nt: TGTGCCAGCAGTGAATTGGACAGACGCGAGTTCTTC
abundance: -
v_gene: TRBV2
j_gene: TRBJ2-1
d_gene: -

CDR3aa: CASSFDTTLYEQYF
CDR3nt: TGTGCCAGCAGTTTCGATACGACACTCTACGAGCAGTACTTC
abundance: -
v_gene: TRBV6-1
j_gene: TRBJ2-7
d_gene: -

CDR3aa: CASSNRGDTEAFF
CDR3nt: TGTGCCAGTAGTAACAGGGGCGACACTGAAGCTTTCTTT
abundance: -
v_gene: TRBV19
j_gene: TRBJ1-1
d_gene: TRBD1

CDR3aa: CASSLADSGFVDTQYF
CDR3nt: TGCGCCAGCAGCTTGGCCGATAGCGGGTTTGTAGATACGCAGTATTTT
abundance: -
v_gene: TRBV5-1
j_gene: TRBJ2-3
d_gene: TRBD2

CDR3aa: CASSVGGLAGQETQYF
CDR3nt: TGTGCCAGCAGCGTAGGGGGACTAGCGGGCCAAGAGACCCAGTACTTC
abundance: -
v_gene: TRBV9
j_gene: TRBJ2-5
d_gene: TRBD2

CDR3aa: CASSLSSLMNTEAFF
CDR3nt: TGTGCCAGCAGCTTGTCCAGTCTGATGAACACTGAAGCTTTCTTT
abundance: -
v_gene: TRBV7-9
j_gene: TRBJ1-1
d_gene: -

CDR3aa: CASSFSTDTQYF
CDR3nt: TGTGCCAGCAGTTTTTCCACAGATACGCAGTATTTT
abundance: -
v_gene: TRBV28
j_gene: TRBJ2-3
d_gene: -